This T cell receptor (beta chain) was sequenced during a study of shared clonotypes between healthy human individuals. Points from the study as a whole: Unshared clonotypes carried lower generation probabilities than those common to all four donors. Read depth was anticipated to influence clonotype sharing among donors. Sorted-subset sequencing was shown by rarefaction to be incomplete despite large depth.

Deletions cut 4 bases from V and 6 bases from J, with 12 bases between. The germline CDR1 and CDR2 sequences are MNHNS and SASEGT. This CDR3 is built from 13 residues. Turning to this clone: What it recognizes is unknown.

Some clones are missing from TCRdb's copy, which holds only in-frame ones; the method was immunoSEQ multiplex PCR. The sample has roughly 320,000 clones, roughly 84% seen once; the top ten hold 15% to 20%. The donors were all Caucasian adults (living in Nashville, Tennessee). This chain links TRBV6-1 with TRBJ1-2, with D unclear. This sequence originates from a man between 18 and 29 years old in good health. The specimen sequenced was memory CD8+ T cells sorted from blood. The subset was: CD45RO+ cells pooled with CCR7-negative TemRA cells. CDR3: CASSVITGDGYTF. The CDR3, as DNA: TGTGCCAGCAGTGTGATAACCGGCGATGGCTACACCTTC.